The 7 T cell receptor beta chains listed next were all sequenced from one sample in a study of T cell repertoires in cytomegalovirus infection. Each CDR3 protein gets one entry after TCRdb re-called the reads with MiXCR. This sample has 200,000 to 300,000 distinct CDR3 sequences, with approximately 14% found just once. Sequenced material: PBMCs. All receptors derive from a human donor in good health (CMV status not recorded). Some clones in this sample may be carry-over from other donors' samples.

The V and J genes are TRBV28 and TRBJ2-7, with a weak D call TRBD1 (5 bases). Trimming cost V 1 base and J 10 bases, with 14 bases left between them. There are 13 residues in the CDR3. The germline V gene has CDR1 MDHEN and CDR2 SYDVKM. The CDR3 nucleotides are TGTGCCAGCAGTTTATCATACAGGACCTACCAGTACTTC. It yields the protein CASSLSYRTYQYF.

This clonotype was detected many times. The rearrangement links TRBV4-2 to TRBJ2-7; 15 nucleotides align to TRBD2. Germline loops: CDR1 LGHNA, CDR2 YNFKEQ. Trimming took 0 bases from V and 2 from J; bases not matched to a gene: 14. The CDR3 has 21 amino acids. CDR3 loop: CASSQDDPSGTSGGTPYEQYF. CDR3 nucleotides: TGTGCCAGCAGCCAAGATGATCCCTCCGGGACTAGCGGGGGGACCCCCTACGAGCAGTACTTC.

The sample holds many counts of this clonotype. The V gene is TRBV7-9, the J gene TRBJ2-1; 7 bases line up with TRBD2. J was trimmed by 3 bases and V by 5 bases; bases with no gene match: 10. Germline CDR1 reads SEHNR; CDR2 reads FQNEAQ (reference sequence). The CDR3 loop spans 16 amino acids. Written as DNA, the CDR3 is TGTGCCAGCAGCCCAGACACGGGAGGTGGCTACAATGAGCAGTTCTTC. Protein: CASSPDTGGGYNEQFF. The whole variable domain, filled in from reference TRBV7-9 and TRBJ2-1, reads DTGVSQNPRHKITKRGQNVTFRCDPISEHNRLYWYRQTLGQGPEFLTYFQNEAQLEKSRLLSDRFSAERPKGSFSTLEIQRTEQGDSAMYLCASSPDTGGGYNEQFFGPGTRLTVL.

This clonotype was counted at least ten times. The chain uses TRBV7-2 and TRBJ2-5; 9 bases fit TRBD1. CDR3 length: 16 residues. CDR1 is SGHTA, CDR2 FQGNSA, per germline. The ends lost 1 base at V and 4 bases at J; junction bases unmatched: 7. The CDR3 nucleotides read TGTGCCAGCAGCTTAGGCGGGACAGGGTTGAGAGAGACCCAGTACTTC. Amino acid sequence: CASSLGGTGLRETQYF.

This clonotype was recorded at least ten times. This chain connects TRBV7-2 to TRBJ1-6; D is uncertain. This CDR3 is 14 amino acids long. Per the germline V gene, CDR1 is SGHTA and CDR2 is FQGNSA. The V end was cut by 5 bases, the J end by 5 bases, with 10 bases between. The CDR3 bases are TGTGCCAGCAGCCAAGGCCAGAATAATTCACCCCTCCACTTT. Protein product: CASSQGQNNSPLHF.

This clonotype was counted at least ten times. The chain links TRBV7-9 to TRBJ2-6; 10 nucleotides line up with TRBD1. V shed 5 bases and J 0 bases; nucleotides not matched to a gene: 7. The V gene's germline CDR1 is SEHNR and CDR2 FQNEAQ (reference sequence). This CDR3 region has 18 residues. The CDR3 here is CASSAGTGDFSGANVLTF. CDR3 DNA sequence: TGTGCCAGCAGCGCCGGGACAGGGGATTTCTCTGGGGCCAACGTCCTGACTTTC.

This clonotype was seen repeatedly, ten times or more. The chain couples TRBV5-1 to TRBJ2-7, with D perhaps TRBD2 (5 bases). CDR3 length equals 14 residues. V was trimmed by 0 bases and J by 2 bases, leaving 9 bases between them. From germline, CDR1 is SGHRS and CDR2 YFSETQ. The CDR3 loop reads CASSLERRTYEQYV. In DNA form, the CDR3 reads TGCGCCAGCAGCTTGGAGCGGAGGACCTACGAGCAGTACGTC.